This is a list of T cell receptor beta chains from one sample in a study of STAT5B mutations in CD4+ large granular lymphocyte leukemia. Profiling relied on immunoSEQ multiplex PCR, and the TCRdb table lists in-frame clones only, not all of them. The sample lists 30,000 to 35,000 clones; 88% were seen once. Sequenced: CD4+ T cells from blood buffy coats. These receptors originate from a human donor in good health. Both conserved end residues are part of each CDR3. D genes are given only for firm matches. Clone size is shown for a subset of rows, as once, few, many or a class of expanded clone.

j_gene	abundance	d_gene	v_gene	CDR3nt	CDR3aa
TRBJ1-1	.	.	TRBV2	TGTGCCAGCCTGGGCCGAAGGAGGGGAGGGGTGAACACTGAAGCTTTCTTT	CASLGRRRGGVNTEAFF
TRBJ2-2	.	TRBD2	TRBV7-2	TGTGCCAGCAGCGTCCCTAGCGGGAGGAGGTGGACCGGGGAGCTGTTTTTT	CASSVPSGRRWTGELFF
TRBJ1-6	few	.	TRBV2	TGTGCCTCAAAGGGCGGGTGGAATTCACCCCTCCACTTT	CASKGGWNSPLHF
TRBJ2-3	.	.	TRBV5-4	TGTGCCAGCAGGGCGTTGTACATCTCTAGCACAGATACGCAGTATTTT	CASRALYISSTDTQYF
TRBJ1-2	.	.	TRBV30	TGTGCCTGGAGTTTCCAGGGAACCGACTATGGCTACACCTTC	CAWSFQGTDYGYTF
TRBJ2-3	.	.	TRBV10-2	TGCGCCAGCAGTGCCGTATTACACACAGATACGCAGTATTTT	CASSAVLHTDTQYF
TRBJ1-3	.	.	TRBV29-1	TGCAGCGTTGGCGGGGGACCTGGAAACACCATATATTTT	CSVGGGPGNTIYF
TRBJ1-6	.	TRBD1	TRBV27	TGTGCCAGCAGTTTGTGGGGGGGACAGGTGGCCTCACCCCTCCACTTT	CASSLWGGQVASPLHF
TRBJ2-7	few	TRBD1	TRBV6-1	TGTGCCAGCGACCGGGACAGGGGGCGGAACGAGCAGTACTTC	CASDRDRGRNEQYF
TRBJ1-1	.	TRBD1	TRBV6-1	TGTGCCAGCAGTGTTCCGACAGGGAGGGCTGAAGCTTTCTTT	CASSVPTGRAEAFF
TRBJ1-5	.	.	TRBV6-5	TGTGCCAGCAGCAGGGTGAGCAATCAGCCCCAGCATTTT	CASSRVSNQPQHF
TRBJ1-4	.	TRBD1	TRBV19	TGTGCCAGTAGTAGACAGGGAAATGAAAAACTGTTTTTT	CASSRQGNEKLFF
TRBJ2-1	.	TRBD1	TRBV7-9	TGTGCCAGCAGCTCACCAATGAGGACAGGGGGGAATGAGCAGTTCTTC	CASSSPMRTGGNEQFF
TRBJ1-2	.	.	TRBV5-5	TGTGCCAGCAGCTACCAGACGTTAGATGGCTACACCTTC	CASSYQTLDGYTF
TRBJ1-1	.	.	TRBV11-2	TGTGCCAGCAGCCGTTGGGGGGGTAGGGACACTGAAGCTTTCTTT	CASSRWGGRDTEAFF
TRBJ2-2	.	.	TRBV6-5	TGTGCCAGCAGCCAACGTCACCGGGGGACCGGGGAGCTGTTTTTT	CASSQRHRGTGELFF
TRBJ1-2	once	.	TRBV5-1	TGCGCCAGCAGCTTGACCGACAGCTATGGCTACACCTTC	CASSLTDSYGYTF
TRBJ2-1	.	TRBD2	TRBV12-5	TGTGCTAGTGGTATAGAGCGGGGCCCATACAATGAGCAGTTCTTC	CASGIERGPYNEQFF
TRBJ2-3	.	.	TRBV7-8	TGTGCCAGCAGCTTGCGACAGCCGGGGGCTACGCAGTATTTT	CASSLRQPGATQYF
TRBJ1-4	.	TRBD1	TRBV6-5	TGTGCCAGCAGGACAGGGTTTTGGGGAAAACTGTTTTTT	CASRTGFWGKLFF
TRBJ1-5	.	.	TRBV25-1	TGTGCCAGCAGTGCGGGGGAGGGCCAGCCCCAGCATTTT	CASSAGEGQPQHF
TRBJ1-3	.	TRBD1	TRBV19	TGTGCCAGCCGCACAGGGGGAGGAAACACCATATATTTT	CASRTGGGNTIYF
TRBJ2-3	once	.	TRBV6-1	TGTGCCAGCAGTGAAGGTGGTGGTGCAGATACGCAGTATTTT	CASSEGGGADTQYF
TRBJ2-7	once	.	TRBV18	TGTGCCAGCTCACCGGGGGCTATGGGCTCCTACGAGCAGTACTTC	CASSPGAMGSYEQYF
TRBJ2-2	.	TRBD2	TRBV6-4	TGTGCCAGCAGTCAGTGGTCTAGCGGAACCACCGGGGAGCTGTTTTTT	CASSQWSSGTTGELFF
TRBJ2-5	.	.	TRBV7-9	TGTGCCAGCAGCTTAAGGGCAGGGTATAGTCCCTTGCAAGAGACCCAGTACTTC	CASSLRAGYSPLQETQYF
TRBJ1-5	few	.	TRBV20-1	TGCAGTGCTAGAGTAGACGGTCCCCAGCATTTT	CSARVDGPQHF
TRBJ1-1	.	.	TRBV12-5	TGTGCTAGTGGTCGGAGACAGGAGAACACTGAAGCTTTCTTT	CASGRRQENTEAFF
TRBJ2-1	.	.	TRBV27	TGTGCCAGCAGTCGCAATATGAATGAGCAGTTCTTC	CASSRNMNEQFF
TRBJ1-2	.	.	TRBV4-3	TGCGCCAGCAGCCAAGATCCCAGCCCTAACTATGGCTACACCTTC	CASSQDPSPNYGYTF
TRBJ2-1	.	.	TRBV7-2	TGTGCCAGCAGTTTTACAGGGACTGAGCAGTTCTTC	CASSFTGTEQFF
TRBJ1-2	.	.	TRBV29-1	TGCAGCGTTCGGTCAGCCCCTAACTATGGCTACACCTTC	CSVRSAPNYGYTF